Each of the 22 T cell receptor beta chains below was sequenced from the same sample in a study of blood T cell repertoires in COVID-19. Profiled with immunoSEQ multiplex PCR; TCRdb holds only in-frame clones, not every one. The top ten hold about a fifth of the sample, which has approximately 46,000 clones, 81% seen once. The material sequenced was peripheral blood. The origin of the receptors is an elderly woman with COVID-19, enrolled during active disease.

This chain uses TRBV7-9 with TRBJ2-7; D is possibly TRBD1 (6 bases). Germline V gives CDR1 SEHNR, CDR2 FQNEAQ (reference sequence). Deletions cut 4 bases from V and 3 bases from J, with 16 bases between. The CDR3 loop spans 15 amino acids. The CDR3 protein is CASSSPRDKDYEQYF. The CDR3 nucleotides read TGTGCCAGCAGCTCACCAAGGGACAAAGACTACGAGCAGTACTTC.

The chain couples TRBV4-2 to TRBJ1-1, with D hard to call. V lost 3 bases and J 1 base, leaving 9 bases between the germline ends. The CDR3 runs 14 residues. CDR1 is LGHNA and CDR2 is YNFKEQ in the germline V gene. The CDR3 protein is CASSHLTENTEAFF. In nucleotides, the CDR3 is TGTGCCAGCAGCCATTTGACTGAGAACACTGAAGCTTTCTTT.

The CDR3 coding sequence is TGTGCCAGCAGCTCGGGACACCAATACTCTGGAAACACCATATATTTT. Its translation is CASSSGHQYSGNTIYF. The chain recombines TRBV7-2 with TRBJ1-3, with a tentative D call TRBD1 (6 bases). CDR1 SGHTA and CDR2 FQGNSA come from the germline V gene. This CDR3 spans 16 amino acids. The V end was cut by 4 bases, the J end by 0 bases, with 13 bases between.

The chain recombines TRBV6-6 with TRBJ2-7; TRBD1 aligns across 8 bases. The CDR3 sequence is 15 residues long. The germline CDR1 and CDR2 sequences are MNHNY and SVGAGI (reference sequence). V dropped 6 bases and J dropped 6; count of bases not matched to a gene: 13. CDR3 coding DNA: TGTGCCAGCAGCCGGGACAGGCCTCCCCTCGGCGAGCAGTACTTC. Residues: CASSRDRPPLGEQYF.

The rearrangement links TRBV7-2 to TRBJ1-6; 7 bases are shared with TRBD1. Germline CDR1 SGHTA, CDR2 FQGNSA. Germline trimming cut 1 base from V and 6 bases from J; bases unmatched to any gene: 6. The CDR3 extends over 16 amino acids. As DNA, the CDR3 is TGTGCCAGCAGCTTAGTTATAGGGGGCTTTAATTCACCCCTCCACTTT. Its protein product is CASSLVIGGFNSPLHF.

CDR3 DNA: TGTGCCAGCAGCTTAGGCGGTCCAACAGATACGCAGTATTTT. It specifies CASSLGGPTDTQYF. The chain has TRBV7-2 and TRBJ2-3, with D hard to call. The V and J ends lost 1 base and 3 bases respectively, with 8 bases between them. Germline V lookup: CDR1 SGHTA, CDR2 FQGNSA. The CDR3 extends over 14 amino acids.

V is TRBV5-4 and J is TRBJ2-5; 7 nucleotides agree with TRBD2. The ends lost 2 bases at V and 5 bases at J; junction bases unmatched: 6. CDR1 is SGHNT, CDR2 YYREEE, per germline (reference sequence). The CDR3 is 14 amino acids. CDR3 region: CASSFSGGRETQYF. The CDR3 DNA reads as TGTGCCAGCAGCTTCTCGGGGGGACGGGAGACCCAGTACTTC.

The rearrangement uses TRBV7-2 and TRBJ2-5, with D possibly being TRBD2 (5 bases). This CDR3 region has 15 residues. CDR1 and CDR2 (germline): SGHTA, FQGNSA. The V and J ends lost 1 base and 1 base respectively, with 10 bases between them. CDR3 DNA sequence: TGTGCCAGCAGCTTAGTGTCAGCGGTCCAAGAGACCCAGTACTTC. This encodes CASSLVSAVQETQYF.

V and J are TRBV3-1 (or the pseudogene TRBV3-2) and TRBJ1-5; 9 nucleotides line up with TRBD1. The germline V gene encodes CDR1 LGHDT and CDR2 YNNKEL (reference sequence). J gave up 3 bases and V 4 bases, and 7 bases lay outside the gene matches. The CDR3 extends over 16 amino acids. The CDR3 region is CASSPGTGLDNQPQHF. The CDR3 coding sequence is TGTGCCAGCAGCCCCGGGACAGGGCTTGACAATCAGCCCCAGCATTTT.

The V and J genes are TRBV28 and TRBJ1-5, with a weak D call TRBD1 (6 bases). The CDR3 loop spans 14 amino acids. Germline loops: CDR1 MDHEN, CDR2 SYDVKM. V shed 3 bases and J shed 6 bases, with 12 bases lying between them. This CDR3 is CASSLRGGTQPQHF. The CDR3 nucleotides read TGTGCCAGCAGTTTGAGGGGGGGCACTCAGCCCCAGCATTTT.

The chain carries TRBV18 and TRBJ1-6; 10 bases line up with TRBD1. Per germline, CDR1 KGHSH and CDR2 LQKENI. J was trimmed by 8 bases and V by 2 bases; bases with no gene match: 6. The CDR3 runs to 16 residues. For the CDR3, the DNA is TGTGCCAGCTCACCAACCGGGACAGGGGCGCATTCACCCCTCCACTTT. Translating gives CASSPTGTGAHSPLHF.

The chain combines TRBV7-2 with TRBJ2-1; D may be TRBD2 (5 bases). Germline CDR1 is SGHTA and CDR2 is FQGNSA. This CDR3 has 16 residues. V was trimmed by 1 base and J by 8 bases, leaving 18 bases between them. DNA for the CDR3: TGTGCCAGCAGCTTAGTAAGGCTAGCCCCTTTCGATGAGCAGTTCTTC. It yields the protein CASSLVRLAPFDEQFF.

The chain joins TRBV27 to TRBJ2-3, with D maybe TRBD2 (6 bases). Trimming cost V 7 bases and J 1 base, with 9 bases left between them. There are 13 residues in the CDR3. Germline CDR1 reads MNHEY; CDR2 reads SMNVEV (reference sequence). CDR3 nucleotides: TGTGCCAGCATAGAGCGGGGCACAGATACGCAGTATTTT. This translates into CASIERGTDTQYF.

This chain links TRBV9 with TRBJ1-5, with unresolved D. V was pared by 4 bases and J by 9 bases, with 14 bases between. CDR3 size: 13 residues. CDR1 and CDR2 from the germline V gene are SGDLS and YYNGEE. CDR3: CASSPRGSWPQHF. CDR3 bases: TGTGCCAGCAGCCCTAGAGGCAGTTGGCCCCAGCATTTT. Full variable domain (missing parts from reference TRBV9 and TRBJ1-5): DSGVTQTPKHLITATGQRVTLRCSPRSGDLSVYWYQQSLDQGLQFLIQYYNGEERAKGNILERFSAQQFPDLHSELNLSSLELGDSALYFCASSPRGSWPQHFGDGTRLSIL.

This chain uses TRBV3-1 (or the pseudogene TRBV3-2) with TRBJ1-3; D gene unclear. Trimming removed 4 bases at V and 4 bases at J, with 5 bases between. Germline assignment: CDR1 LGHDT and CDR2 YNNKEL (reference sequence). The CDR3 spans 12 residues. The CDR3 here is CASSPRGNTIYF. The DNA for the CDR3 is TGTGCCAGCAGCCCCAGGGGAAACACCATATATTTT.

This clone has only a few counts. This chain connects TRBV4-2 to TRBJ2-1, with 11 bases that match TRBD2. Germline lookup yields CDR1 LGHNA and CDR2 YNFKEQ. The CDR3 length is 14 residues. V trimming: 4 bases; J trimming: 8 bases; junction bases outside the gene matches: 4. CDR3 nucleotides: TGTGCCAGCAGCCCCGGGACTAGCGGCGATGAGCAGTTCTTC. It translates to CASSPGTSGDEQFF.

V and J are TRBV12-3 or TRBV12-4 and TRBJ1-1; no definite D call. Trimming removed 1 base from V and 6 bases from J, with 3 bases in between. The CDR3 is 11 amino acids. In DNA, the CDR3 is TGTGCCAGCAGTTTAGGGCCTGAAGCTTTCTTT. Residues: CASSLGPEAFF.

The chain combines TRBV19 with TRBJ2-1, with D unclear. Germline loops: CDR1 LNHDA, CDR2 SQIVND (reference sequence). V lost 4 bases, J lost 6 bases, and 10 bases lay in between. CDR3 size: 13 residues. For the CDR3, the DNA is TGTGCCAGTAGTAGAACTCCGTTCAATGAGCAGTTCTTC. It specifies CASSRTPFNEQFF.

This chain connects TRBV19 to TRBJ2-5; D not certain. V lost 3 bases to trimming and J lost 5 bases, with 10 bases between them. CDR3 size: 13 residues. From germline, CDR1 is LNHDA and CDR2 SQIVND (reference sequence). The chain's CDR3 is CASSIVGSETQYF. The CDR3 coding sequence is TGTGCCAGTAGTATCGTCGGTTCGGAGACCCAGTACTTC. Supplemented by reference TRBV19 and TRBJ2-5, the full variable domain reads DGGITQSPKYLFRKEGQNVTLSCEQNLNHDAMYWYRQDPGQGLRLIYYSQIVNDFQKGDIAEGYSVSREKKESFPLTVTSAQKNPTAFYLCASSIVGSETQYFGPGTRLLVL.

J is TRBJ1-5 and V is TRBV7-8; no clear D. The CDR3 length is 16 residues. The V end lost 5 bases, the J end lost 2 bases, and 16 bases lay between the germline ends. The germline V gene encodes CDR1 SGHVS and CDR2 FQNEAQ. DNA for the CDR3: TGTGCCAGCAGCCCCGAGGTGGCATTGGGCAATCAGCCCCAGCATTTT. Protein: CASSPEVALGNQPQHF. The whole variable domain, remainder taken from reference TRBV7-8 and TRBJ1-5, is GAGVSQSPRYKVAKRGQDVALRCDPISGHVSLFWYQQALGQGPEFLTYFQNEAQLDKSGLPSDRFFAERPEGSVSTLKIQRTQQEDSAVYLCASSPEVALGNQPQHFGDGTRLSIL.

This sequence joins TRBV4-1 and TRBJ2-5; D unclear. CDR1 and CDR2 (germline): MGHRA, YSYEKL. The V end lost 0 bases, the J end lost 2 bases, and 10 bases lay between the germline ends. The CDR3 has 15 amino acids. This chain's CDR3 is CASSQDFTRQETQYF. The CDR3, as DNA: TGCGCCAGCAGCCAAGACTTCACCCGGCAAGAGACCCAGTACTTC.

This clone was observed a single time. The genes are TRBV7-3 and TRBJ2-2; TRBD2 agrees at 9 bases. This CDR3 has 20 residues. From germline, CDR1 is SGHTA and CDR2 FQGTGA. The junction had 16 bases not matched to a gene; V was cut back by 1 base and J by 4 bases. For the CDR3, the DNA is TGTGCCAGCAGCTTAAACGGCGTGCTAGCGGGGTCGGGGCCCACCGGGGAGCTGTTTTTT. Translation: CASSLNGVLAGSGPTGELFF.